What follows is one TCR beta chain and its context. Its antigen target is currently unknown. No base qualities exist here, and no much larger clone lies one base off it. The trial excluded patients who had a history of autoimmune disease or were on systemic immunosuppression. In every dose cohort, peripheral blood was drawn for TCR sequencing at baseline, cycle 4 day 1, and cycle 7 day 1. The samples were taken from a phase I, first-in-human, multicenter, open-label dose-escalation trial of ivuxolimab. Adults with locally advanced or metastatic melanoma, renal cell carcinoma, hepatocellular carcinoma or head and neck squamous cell carcinoma were enrolled in the trial. CD4+ and CD8+ T cells were sorted separately from peripheral blood before TCR sequencing. This sample is part of a study of OX40 agonist ivuxolimab in advanced cancers. At the level of the whole study: Ivuxolimab, which targeted the costimulatory receptor OX40 (CD134), was an agonistic, fully human IgG2 monoclonal antibody. Peripheral TCRbeta sequencing aimed to test whether ivuxolimab altered TCR sequence diversity and caused clonal T-cell expansion. Three dose-escalation patients achieved partial responses, one with hepatocellular carcinoma and two with cutaneous melanoma. Patients were allowed to have had prior anti-PD-1, anti-PD-L1 or anti-CTLA-4 therapy, and about 40% of the dose-escalation patients had been treated with checkpoint inhibitors. A male proportion of 70% to 90% and a mean age of about 60 years, ranging from 23 to 79, were recorded for the dose-escalation cohort. Of the roughly 52 patients in dose escalation, some 20 had hepatocellular carcinoma, roughly 15 had melanoma, 9 had renal cell carcinoma and 9 had head and neck cancer. The paper describes the monotherapy dose-escalation part (N ≈ 50 patients) of the phase I trial of ivuxolimab. Intravenous ivuxolimab was administered to patients every 2 weeks at six dose levels: 0.01, 0.1, 0.3, 1.5, 3 and 10 mg/kg. Broader findings and caveats from the paper: In the 0.1-3.0 mg/kg groups, partial responders were among the patients with the lowest normalized peripheral clonal expansion, particularly in CD8+ T cells. Which antigens the clonally expanded peripheral T cells were specific for was not determined. After ivuxolimab, more expanded clones were found on average in CD8+ T cells than in CD4+ T cells. Low levels of normalized T-cell clonal expansion were also seen in some nonresponding patients. At doses of 0.1 to 3.0 mg/kg, clonal expansion of both CD4+ and CD8+ blood T cells was observed from baseline to week 6.

The CDR3, from cysteine to phenylalanine, totals 17 residues. Of the read, only the CDR3 DNA is kept; its 51 bases are in frame from base 1. Germline trimming amounts to 5 bases on V and 1 base on J, with 8 as the count of junction bases outside the gene matches. Taken from the germline V gene, the CDR1 and CDR2 loops are MGHRA and YSYEKL. To sequence the TCRbeta CDR3 region, genomic DNA was isolated from the sorted cells. The immunoSEQ Assay was used for sequencing of TCRbeta CDR3 regions. Drawn from immuneACCESS, this table holds only the in-frame rearrangements with V and J called that TCRdb kept. Clones are partly lost; checked studies trace under half to an unresolved V gene and leave the rest unexplained. The sample table holds roughly 19,000 clones, of which 65% to 85% were seen once. The ten most abundant clones make up about an eighth of the sample.

Recombination joined TRBV4-1 with TRBJ2-3; TRBD1 matches 11 bases in the middle. The sample here was CD4+ or CD8+ T cells sorted from blood, taken in a trial of the OX40 agonist ivuxolimab. The receptor comes from an adult with an advanced solid tumor such as melanoma, head and neck, liver or kidney cancer. The encoded CDR3 is CASSSRTGGGGTDTQYF. The DNA reads TGCGCCAGCAGCTCGCGGACAGGGGGCGGTGGCACAGATACGCAGTATTTT.